Listed below are T cell receptor beta chains from one sample, sequenced in a study of Graves' ophthalmopathy and Graves' hyperthyroidism. MiXCR, run by TCRdb on the multiplex PCR reads, gives a single entry per CDR3 protein. Among 740,000 or so distinct CDR3 sequences listed, roughly 40% were seen once. What was sequenced was peripheral blood. The receptors were gathered from an adult man with Graves' ophthalmopathy. The CDR3 runs from the conserved cysteine through the conserved F or W. The D gene is left open where the match is weak. Where a row states a size, it is once, few, many or the class of an expanded clone; other rows omit it.

length	V	J	D	size	DNA	CDR3
14	TRBV2	TRBJ2-2	NA	NA	TGTGCCAGCAGAGACACAGGGTTAACCGGGGAGCTGTTTTTT	CASRDTGLTGELFF
20	TRBV25-1	TRBJ2-2	TRBD2	few	TGTGCCAGCAGTACGGACAGGGGGGGACTAGCGGGATCGGACACCGGGGAGCTGTTTTTT	CASSTDRGGLAGSDTGELFF
13	TRBV7-6	TRBJ2-5	NA	many	TGTGCCAGCAGCCCCGGGGATTGGGAGACCCAGTACTTC	CASSPGDWETQYF
15	TRBV7-9	TRBJ2-7	TRBD1	NA	TGTGCCAGCAGCTTAGCTTACACAGGGGGCTACGAGCAGTACTTC	CASSLAYTGGYEQYF
17	TRBV6-6	TRBJ2-2	NA	few	TGTGCCAGCAGTTACTCTCCCGCGTCAGGGGAAGGCGGGGAGCTGTTTTTT	CASSYSPASGEGGELFF
19	TRBV24-1	TRBJ2-5	TRBD1	many	TGTGCCACCAGTGCTACTATAGCCGACATCGGCAGGGGGCGGGAGACCCAGTACTTC	CATSATIADIGRGRETQYF
14	TRBV6-1	TRBJ2-7	TRBD1	NA	TGTGCCAGCAGCTTGACCGGGACAGGGTCCGAGCAGTACTTC	CASSLTGTGSEQYF
17	TRBV7-9	TRBJ2-7	TRBD2	NA	TGTGCCAGCAGCTTCGAGCCTGTAGCGGGGGGCCGGTACGAGCAGTACTTC	CASSFEPVAGGRYEQYF
15	TRBV10-3	TRBJ2-5	TRBD2	NA	TGTGCCAGCAGTTACGGGGGAGGGGCCCAAGAGATCCAGTACTTC	CASSYGGGAQEIQYF
14	TRBV12-3/TRBV12-4	TRBJ1-6	TRBD1	many	TGTGCCAGCAGTTTGGACAGGCACAATTCACCCCTCCACTTT	CASSLDRHNSPLHF
14	TRBV9	TRBJ1-6	NA	few	TGTGCCAGCACCCCCGGCCCCGATAATTCACCCCTCCACTTT	CASTPGPDNSPLHF
16	TRBV6-5	TRBJ2-7	TRBD2	few	TGTGCCAGTTTCGGGGGCACCGGGACTAGCCTCTACGAGCAGTACTTC	CASFGGTGTSLYEQYF
14	TRBV19	TRBJ1-6	NA	many	TGTGCCAGTACCGGACGGGAGCCAAATTCACCCCTCCACTTT	CASTGREPNSPLHF
15	TRBV24-1	TRBJ2-7	NA	many	TGTGCCACCAGCTACGGACAGCTACCCTTCTACGAGCAGTACTTC	CATSYGQLPFYEQYF
14	TRBV19	TRBJ2-7	NA	many	TGTGCCAGTAGTATCGCAGGGAGCTCCTACGAGCAGTACTTC	CASSIAGSSYEQYF
14	TRBV12-3/TRBV12-4	TRBJ1-2	NA	many	TGTGCCAGCAGCGATGGGTCTCCTAACTATGGCTACACCTTC	CASSDGSPNYGYTF
12	TRBV10-3	TRBJ1-5	NA	many	TGTGCCATCAGTGATGGGAATCAGCCCCAGCATTTT	CAISDGNQPQHF
13	TRBV6-5	TRBJ1-1	NA	NA	TGTGCCAGCAGGATGGACACAGGGTTGCGGGCTTTCTTT	CASRMDTGLRAFF
13	TRBV7-9	TRBJ2-5	TRBD2	NA	TGTGCCAGCAGCACCGGGACTAGAGGGACCCAGTACTTC	CASSTGTRGTQYF
13	TRBV5-8	TRBJ2-7	NA	many	TGTGCCAGCAGCTTGAGACTATCCTCCGAGCAGTACTTC	CASSLRLSSEQYF
19	TRBV2	TRBJ2-5	NA	NA	NA	CASSIYLCSVGQAQETQYF
17	TRBV5-4	TRBJ2-6	TRBD1	few	TGTGCCAGCAGCCCGGACAGGGGGGCCTCTGGGGCCAACGTCCTGACTTTC	CASSPDRGASGANVLTF
18	TRBV29-1	TRBJ2-5	TRBD2	many	TGCAGCGTTGAAGACCCGTCAGAGCCACTAGCGGAACAAGAGACCCAGTACTTC	CSVEDPSEPLAEQETQYF
14	TRBV12-3/TRBV12-4	TRBJ1-3	NA	NA	TGTGCCAGCAGTTTACCCAGCTCTGGAAACACCATATATTTT	CASSLPSSGNTIYF
13	TRBV5-6	TRBJ1-2	NA	NA	TGTGCCAGCAGCTGGGGGGGAGGCTATGGCTACACCTTC	CASSWGGGYGYTF
16	TRBV10-3	TRBJ2-2	TRBD2	NA	TGTGCCATCAGTGAGGGCGCAGGCGGGAGTTCCGGGGAGCTGTTTTTT	CAISEGAGGSSGELFF
11	TRBV7-9	TRBJ2-2	NA	many	TGTGCCAGCAGCTTCCCTGGGGAGCTGTTTTTT	CASSFPGELFF
14	TRBV7-9	TRBJ2-7	NA	few	TGTGCCAGCACCGACCCCAGGGGTGCCTACGAGCAGTACTTC	CASTDPRGAYEQYF
13	TRBV2	TRBJ2-7	NA	many	TGTGCCAGCAGGGACGACTTAAACTACGAGCAGTACTTC	CASRDDLNYEQYF
17	TRBV25-1	TRBJ2-2	NA	many	TGTGCCAGCAGTACCAGTCTATCGAGGGGCTGGGCCGGGGAGCTGTTTTTT	CASSTSLSRGWAGELFF
16	TRBV7-3	TRBJ1-2	NA	NA	TGTGCCAGCAGCGTCTATGAGAAAGACCGCTCCAACGGCTACACCTTC	CASSVYEKDRSNGYTF
13	TRBV9	TRBJ2-5	NA	few	TGTGCCAGCTCACCATGGACGCAAGAGACCCAGTACTTC	CASSPWTQETQYF
15	TRBV2	TRBJ2-7	NA	few	TGTGCCAGCAGTTACTCGAAGGGGGAGATTGGAGAGCAGTACTTC	CASSYSKGEIGEQYF
13	TRBV7-7	TRBJ2-3	TRBD1	NA	TGTGCTAGCAGCATACCGGGACAGGTTACGCAGTATTTT	CASSIPGQVTQYF
12	TRBV20-1	TRBJ2-5	NA	few	TGCAGTGCGGACGGGACCTACGAGACCCAGTACTTC	CSADGTYETQYF
12	TRBV10-2	TRBJ1-2	NA	many	TGCGCCAGCAGTGAAGAGGGCTGGGGCTACACCTTC	CASSEEGWGYTF
13	TRBV10-2	TRBJ1-5	NA	NA	TGTGCCAGCAGTTACGAAATCTCGGGACCCCAGCATTTT	CASSYEISGPQHF
13	TRBV29-1	TRBJ1-1	NA	NA	TGCAGCCAAGCGGGACTCGCGAACACTGAAGCTTTCTTT	CSQAGLANTEAFF
12	TRBV29-1	TRBJ2-7	TRBD1	many	TGCAGCGCTCGGACAGGGGCTGTGCAGCAGTACTTC	CSARTGAVQQYF
15	TRBV9	TRBJ2-7	NA	NA	TGTGCCAGCAGCGTATTGGCCGGGGCAGGGTACGAGCAGTACTTC	CASSVLAGAGYEQYF
14	TRBV24-1	TRBJ1-5	TRBD1	many	TGTGCCACCAGTGATGGGACAGGGGATCAGCCCCAGCATTTT	CATSDGTGDQPQHF
16	TRBV9	TRBJ2-5	TRBD1	NA	TGTGCCAGCAGCGTAGCAGGGGGCAATGAGCAAGAGACCCAGTACTTC	CASSVAGGNEQETQYF
14	TRBV27	TRBJ1-2	NA	few	TGTGCCAGCAGTCCGCAAGGCAAGGTTTGGGGCTACACCTTC	CASSPQGKVWGYTF
14	TRBV20-1	TRBJ2-7	NA	few	TGCAGTGCGCAAACGGACAGTTTCGGCTACGAGCAGTACTTC	CSAQTDSFGYEQYF
15	TRBV20-1	TRBJ2-2	NA	NA	TGCAGTGCTTCTAAGGGGACGGGGGACACCGGGGAGCTGTTTTTT	CSASKGTGDTGELFF
16	TRBV12-3/TRBV12-4	TRBJ1-1	TRBD1	NA	TGTGCCAGCAGTCGCAGGGGGCCTAGGTTGAACACTGAAGCTTTCTTT	CASSRRGPRLNTEAFF
13	TRBV2	TRBJ2-7	NA	NA	TGTGCCAGCAAAACCGGGACGGGGTACGAGCAGTACTTC	CASKTGTGYEQYF
18	TRBV19	TRBJ2-2	NA	NA	TGTGCCAGCAGTTTCCCATCCCGTAGGGCGGGAATCACCGGGGAGCTGTTTTTT	CASSFPSRRAGITGELFF
13	TRBV2	TRBJ1-1	NA	many	TGTGCCAGCAGCAACAGGGAGAACACTGAAGCTTTCTTT	CASSNRENTEAFF
14	TRBV12-3/TRBV12-4	TRBJ1-4	TRBD1	NA	TGTGCCAGCAGTTACCAGGACAGGAATGAAAAACTGTTTTTT	CASSYQDRNEKLFF
15	TRBV24-1	TRBJ2-7	TRBD1	NA	TGCGCCAGCAGTTTATCGGAGACAGGGACCTTCGAGCAGTACTTC	CASSLSETGTFEQYF
12	TRBV20-1	TRBJ2-5	NA	many	TGCAGTGCTTCCACCCAGGGGCAGACCCAGTACTTC	CSASTQGQTQYF
15	TRBV7-2	TRBJ1-2	NA	few	TGTGCCAGCAGCCAAGGGGCAACAGGGTCCTATGGCTACACCTTC	CASSQGATGSYGYTF
16	TRBV20-1	TRBJ1-4	NA	NA	TGCAGTGCTAGGGAGGCATACAGGGCGGCTAATGAAAAACTGTTTTTT	CSAREAYRAANEKLFF
14	TRBV10-3	TRBJ1-2	TRBD1	NA	TGTGCCATCAGTCGGGACAGGGCCAACACTGGCTACACCTTC	CAISRDRANTGYTF
14	TRBV20-1	TRBJ2-5	TRBD2	NA	TGCAATGCTAGAAGAGCGGGAGGGCCGGAGACCCAGTACTTC	CNARRAGGPETQYF
10	TRBV20-1	TRBJ1-2	NA	NA	TGCAGTGCTAGAGGACAGTCGCGACCCTTC	CSARGQSRPF
14	TRBV6-6	TRBJ1-1	TRBD1	NA	TGTGCCAGCAGGATACGACAGGGGGGGACTGAAGCTTTCTTT	CASRIRQGGTEAFF
13	TRBV2	TRBJ2-7	NA	few	TGTGCCAGCAGCCCGGGGATGTCCTACGAGCAGTACTTC	CASSPGMSYEQYF
14	TRBV10-1	TRBJ1-1	NA	many	TGCGCCAGCAGTGAGTCGTCAGGGAACACTGAAGCTTTCTTT	CASSESSGNTEAFF